The 15 T cell receptor beta chains below come from one sample, sequenced in a study of shared clonotypes between healthy human individuals. Sequencing used immunoSEQ multiplex PCR; TCRdb keeps in-frame clones, though not all of them. The repertoire has 1.5 million to 1.9 million clones, approximately 98% of them found once; the top ten carry roughly 0.4%. Sequencing was carried out using naive CD4+ T cells sorted from blood. Subset indicated: CD45RA+ positively selected. These receptors originate from a man aged 25-45 years in good health.

V gene TRBV19 combines with J gene TRBJ2-1; 10 bases agree with TRBD2. Germline V gene lookup returns CDR1 LNHDA and CDR2 SQIVND (reference sequence). The CDR3 is made up of 17 amino acids. V was clipped by 5 bases and J by 3 bases; unmatched bases: 10. CDR3 loop: CASSPKWTSGGYNEQFF. CDR3 sequence (DNA): TGTGCCAGTAGTCCGAAATGGACTAGCGGAGGCTACAATGAGCAGTTCTTC.

The chain employs TRBV18 and TRBJ2-7, with D possibly TRBD1 on 5 matching bases. The CDR3 totals 12 residues. The V gene's germline CDR1 is KGHSH and CDR2 LQKENI. Trimming shortened V by 5 bases and J by 3 bases, and 8 bases separated the two germline ends. Here the CDR3 reads CASSYQGYEQYF. CDR3 DNA: TGTGCCAGCTCATACCAGGGCTACGAGCAGTACTTC.

V gene TRBV5-4 combines with J gene TRBJ2-7; a weak D match, TRBD2 (5 bases). V was trimmed by 1 base and J by 0 bases, leaving 8 bases between them. CDR1 is SGHNT and CDR2 is YYREEE in the germline V gene (reference sequence). This CDR3 is built from 14 residues. In nucleotides, the CDR3 is TGTGCCAGCAGCTTGACGGGGAGCTCCTACGAGCAGTACTTC. This encodes CASSLTGSSYEQYF.

This chain uses TRBV4-1 with TRBJ1-2; D is possibly TRBD1 (5 bases). In germline, CDR1 is MGHRA, CDR2 YSYEKL. V shed 1 base and J shed 6 bases, with 9 bases lying between them. The CDR3 length is 13 residues. CDR3 nucleotides: TGCGCCAGCAGCCAAGTGGGACGTAATGGCTACACCTTC. This sequence encodes CASSQVGRNGYTF.

The J gene is TRBJ2-3, the V gene TRBV21-1. TRBV21-1 is a known pseudogene. This CDR3 region has 15 residues. CDR3 residues: CASSIWGRGPDTQYF. The CDR3 nucleotides read TGTGCCAGCAGCATATGGGGACGGGGGCCAGATACGCAGTATTTT.

The chain has TRBV27 and TRBJ1-2, with 9 bases that match TRBD1. Germline V gene sequence: CDR1 MNHEY, CDR2 SMNVEV (reference sequence). This CDR3 has 20 amino acids. The V gene end was trimmed by 2 bases and the J gene end by 8 bases; junction bases not matched to a gene: 24. The CDR3 sequence is CASSLIGKITGTGSSDGYTF. CDR3 in DNA: TGTGCCAGCAGTTTAATAGGGAAGATAACCGGGACAGGGAGTTCGGACGGCTACACCTTC.

The J gene is TRBJ2-7, the V gene TRBV27, with D tentatively TRBD1 (6 bases). Trimming stripped 5 bases from V and 4 bases from J, with 18 bases between. The CDR3 has 15 amino acids. The V gene's germline CDR1 is MNHEY and CDR2 SMNVEV (reference sequence). The CDR3 sequence is CASSLVRGLGYEQYF. Written as DNA, the CDR3 is TGTGCCAGCAGTCTCGTGAGGGGGTTAGGTTACGAGCAGTACTTC.

The J gene is TRBJ1-3, the V gene TRBV28, with D unresolved. Germline lookup yields CDR1 MDHEN and CDR2 SYDVKM. The CDR3 extends over 15 amino acids. Trimming removed 5 bases at V and 0 bases at J, with 11 bases between. CDR3 region: CASSRLPYSGNTIYF. As DNA, the CDR3 is TGTGCCAGCAGTCGACTGCCGTACTCTGGAAACACCATATATTTT.

The rearrangement links TRBV2 to TRBJ2-7; tentative D call: TRBD1 (6 bases). V lost 4 bases and J lost 3, with 10 bases in between. CDR1 is SNHLY and CDR2 is FYNNEI in the germline V gene. This CDR3 region has 13 residues. The chain's CDR3 is CASSGGHFYEQYF. In DNA form, the CDR3 reads TGTGCCAGCAGTGGGGGACATTTCTACGAGCAGTACTTC. The whole variable domain, filled in from reference TRBV2 and TRBJ2-7, reads EPEVTQTPSHQVTQMGQEVILRCVPISNHLYFYWYRQILGQKVEFLVSFYNNEISEKSEIFDDQFSVERPDGSNFTLKIRSTKLEDSAMYFCASSGGHFYEQYFGPGTRLTVT.

The chain recombines TRBV18 with TRBJ2-1; possibly TRBD2 for D (5 bases). The CDR3 spans 11 residues. Germline lookup yields CDR1 KGHSH and CDR2 LQKENI. Trimming pared 3 bases from V and 8 bases from J, leaving 5 bases between. In DNA, the CDR3 is TGTGCCAGCTCACCGGAGGATGAGCAGTTCTTC. Its protein product is CASSPEDEQFF.

The J gene is TRBJ2-2, the V gene TRBV6-5, with 9 bases aligning to TRBD2. The junction had 6 bases not matched to a gene; V was cut back by 2 bases and J by 8 bases. Germline CDR1 reads MNHEY; CDR2 reads SVGAGI. The CDR3 totals 15 residues. CDR3 region: CASSYTAGGPGELFF. In nucleotides, the CDR3 is TGTGCCAGCAGTTACACGGCGGGAGGGCCTGGGGAGCTGTTTTTT.

The rearrangement uses TRBV2 and TRBJ2-7; D not resolved. The CDR3 is 12 residues long. V lost 5 bases to trimming and J lost 6 bases, with 11 bases between them. The V gene's germline CDR1 is SNHLY and CDR2 FYNNEI. The CDR3 region is CASSPPAPEQYF. Here the CDR3 DNA reads TGTGCCAGCAGTCCCCCGGCCCCCGAGCAGTACTTC. The whole variable domain, remainder taken from reference TRBV2 and TRBJ2-7, is EPEVTQTPSHQVTQMGQEVILRCVPISNHLYFYWYRQILGQKVEFLVSFYNNEISEKSEIFDDQFSVERPDGSNFTLKIRSTKLEDSAMYFCASSPPAPEQYFGPGTRLTVT.

V and J are TRBV4-2 and TRBJ2-7; 7 positions agree with TRBD1. The CDR3 is 18 residues long. The V and J ends lost 3 bases and 2 bases, in that order; junction bases with no gene match: 16. Germline CDR1 reads LGHNA; CDR2 reads YNFKEQ. CDR3 amino acids: CASSHTFVGQAYTYEQYF. CDR3 DNA sequence: TGTGCCAGCAGCCACACATTCGTAGGACAGGCTTACACCTACGAGCAGTACTTC.

The chain recombines TRBV9 with TRBJ2-1; D not resolved. CDR1 and CDR2 from the germline V gene are SGDLS and YYNGEE. This CDR3 has 11 residues. V gave up 0 bases and J gave up 11 bases, with 6 bases separating them. CDR3 in DNA: TGTGCCAGCAGCGTAGCGTCACAGCAGTTCTTC. Translating gives CASSVASQQFF.

This chain connects TRBV7-2 to TRBJ1-1; D is perhaps TRBD1 (6 bases). This CDR3 region has 14 residues. CDR1 is SGHTA, CDR2 FQGNSA, per germline. Trimming took off 7 bases at V and 0 bases at J, with 12 bases between the two ends. This CDR3 reads CASTRQVMNTEAFF. CDR3 bases: TGTGCCAGCACCAGACAGGTTATGAACACTGAAGCTTTCTTT. Drawing the rest from reference TRBV7-2 and TRBJ1-1, the complete variable domain is GAGVSQSPSNKVTEKGKDVELRCDPISGHTALYWYRQSLGQGLEFLIYFQGNSAPDKSGLPSDRFSAERTGGSVSTLTIQRTQQEDSAVYLCASTRQVMNTEAFFGQGTRLTVV.